One TCR beta chain is described in this entry. No antigen is known for it. No base qualities exist here, and no much larger clone lies one base off it. These data originate in a study of blood T cell repertoires in COVID-19 (dated by TCRdb to the early 2020s). About the study as a whole: The collaborator samples originated in the United States, Italy and Spain and spanned the acute and convalescent phases of COVID-19. The material from the prospective study consisted of cDNA or gDNA derived from T cells, B-cell-depleted T cells, or PBMCs. Deeply sampled blood TCRbeta repertoires from subjects exposed to, actively infected with, or recovered from COVID-19 were included in the dataset. The repertoires were released in a freely available public database meant as a resource for research on the immune response to SARS-CoV-2. The samples were drawn from two sources: the first 160 participants of the ongoing ImmuneRACE study, and 1,200 or so subjects contributed by 6 global collaborators. A de-identified subject ID, COVID-19 status, age in years and sex were almost always included in the sample metadata. Where HLA class I and class II types were available, the types were taken from metadata supplied by the sample provider, not from assay-based typing.

The germline ends are 17 bases apart after V is trimmed by 4 bases and J by 4 bases. There are 16 amino acids in the CDR3, from cysteine to phenylalanine inclusive. The DNA shown is the 48-base CDR3, in frame from base 1. Per the germline V gene, MGHRA is the CDR1 and YSYEKL is the CDR2. Results the study describes overall, beyond this receptor: How much clinical and demographic metadata was included differed by source and by participant, and the metadata was provided uncurated.

TCRbeta CDR3 regions were amplified from genomic DNA by means of the immunoSEQ Assay, a bias-controlled multiplex PCR. Processing in the source paper ran as follows. Within the assay, amplification of reference gene primers was used to estimate how many nucleated cells each sample contained. Sequence reads were collapsed and filtered to measure the absolute abundance of every unique TCRbeta CDR3 rearrangement. For each sample, productive Simpson clonality was calculated as the square root of Simpson's diversity index across productive rearrangements. Drawn from immuneACCESS, this table holds only the in-frame rearrangements with V and J called that TCRdb kept. Clones are partly lost; checked studies trace under half to an unresolved V gene and leave the rest unexplained. V, J and clone size are those of that table, while D and trimming were read from the DNA. This sample is represented by some 270,000 clones; 70% to 90% of them were singletons. The top ten clones comprise over 4% of the sample.

Enrolling through a virtual design, the prospective study's participants ranged in age from roughly 18 to 95 years and lived across some 22 United States geographic areas. In the prospective study, cohorts were assigned on the basis of participant-reported clinical history obtained from a screening survey and a study questionnaire. In the prospective study, mobile phlebotomists collected whole blood, serum and a nasopharyngeal or oropharyngeal swab from each participant. Over a roughly 2-month period, participants in the prospective study had the option of providing additional blood draws and questionnaires. Prospective study blood samples were shipped either frozen or at room temperature before DNA extraction.

Sequences were obtained from PBMCs or T cells enriched from blood (not recorded which). The TCR comes from a woman aged 25 to 39 with acute COVID-19. The V gene is TRBV4-1 and the J gene is TRBJ1-3, and perhaps TRBD1 as D gene, on 6 matching bases. The encoded CDR3 is CASSPTETGWGNTIYF. The DNA sequence is as follows: TGCGCCAGCAGCCCAACCGAAACAGGGTGGGGAAACACCATATATTTT.